This T cell receptor (beta chain) derives from a study of blood T cell repertoires in COVID-19. Study-wide context: Acute-phase and convalescent COVID-19 samples originated in the United States, Italy and Spain. From T cells, B-cell-depleted T cells, or PBMCs came the material, which was cDNA or gDNA.

Germline V gene data show CDR1 as ENHRY and CDR2 as SYGVKD. The CDR3 runs to 14 residues. The V end lost 4 bases, the J end lost 0 bases, and 8 bases lay between the germline ends. Sequencing used immunoSEQ multiplex PCR; TCRdb keeps in-frame clones, though not all of them. The table lists around 86,000 clones, roughly 80% of them singletons. The chain couples TRBV10-3 to TRBJ2-3; no clear D gene. Material for sequencing was peripheral blood. This sequence was found in a human donor in a cohort sampled during active COVID-19. CDR3 in amino acids: CAISGVQSTDTQYF. CDR3 bases: TGTGCCATCAGTGGCGTACAGAGCACAGATACGCAGTATTTT.